The entry below describes one T cell receptor beta chain. Its antigen is currently unknown. MiXCR, run by TCRdb on the 5' RACE reads, gives a single entry per CDR3 protein. The sample has about 120,000 distinct CDR3 sequences, more than 9% seen once. V was trimmed by 7 bases and J by 6 bases, leaving 8 bases between them. Germline values: CDR1 MNHEY, CDR2 SVGAGI. The CDR3 has 11 residues. The data derive from a study of spatial heterogeneity in lung cancer. Whole-study context: The donors were 72 patients with non-small cell lung cancer that was early-stage and untreated. The average count in raw reads for each unique TCR and UMI combination exceeded nine appearances. After resection, follow-up PBMC samples were sequenced when available, at a median of about two years later. Study-level findings and limits: Compared with follow-up, resection was when ubiquitous expanded tumor TCRs appeared in blood more.

Time point noted: blood at routine non-recurrence follow-up after resection. Whole RNA, which was extracted from tumor, nontumor lung tissue or frozen PBMC, was sequenced without any cell sorting. The receptor was isolated from a male donor with early-stage non-small cell lung cancer. V usage is TRBV6-5 and J usage is TRBJ2-3; D is unresolved. The sequencing here drew on PBMCs, taken at follow-up. The CDR3: CASIVLDTQYF. CDR3 coding DNA: TGTGCCAGCATTGTATTGGATACGCAGTATTTT.